This is a list of T cell receptor beta chains from one sample in a study of shared clonotypes between healthy human individuals. Produced via immunoSEQ multiplex PCR; TCRdb's table is partial and in-frame only. The repertoire holds around 550,000 clones, with about 96% as singletons. What was sequenced was naive CD4+ T cells sorted from blood. The source is a woman in her twenties or thirties in good health. Both conserved end residues are part of each CDR3. A D gene is named only where the DNA matches it firmly. Size is stated for part of the rows, as once, few or many counts, or as a class when the clone is expanded.

j_call	d_call	clone_size	v_call	cdr3_nt	cdr3_aa
TRBJ2-6	-	-	TRBV7-8	TGTGCCAGCAGCTGGAGAGACTCTGGGGCCAACGTCCTGACTTTC	CASSWRDSGANVLTF
TRBJ1-5	-	-	TRBV6-5	TGTGCCACATGGGAGCCTGGGCAGCCCCAGCATTTT	CATWEPGQPQHF
TRBJ2-5	-	-	TRBV7-9	TGTGCCAGCAGCCCCGCTGGAGGAGAGCAGTACTTC	CASSPAGGEQYF
TRBJ1-5	TRBD1	-	TRBV7-8	TGTGCCAGCAGCTCCCAACAGGGGTGGGAGCATTTT	CASSSQQGWEHF
TRBJ2-7	-	few	TRBV13	TGTGCCAGCAGCCCCCATCGGACCTACTACGAGCAGTACTTC	CASSPHRTYYEQYF
TRBJ1-4	TRBD1	-	TRBV7-9	TGTGCCAGCAGCTTCGCCGGGACAGGGGGAGCAACTAATGAAAAACTGTTTTTT	CASSFAGTGGATNEKLFF
TRBJ1-5	-	-	TRBV18	TGTGCCAGCTCACCAAGTGGTCCGGGGCCCCAGCATTTT	CASSPSGPGPQHF
TRBJ1-2	-	-	TRBV5-1	TGCGCCAGCAGATACCGACAGAGTAACTATGGCTACACCTTC	CASRYRQSNYGYTF
TRBJ1-1	-	-	TRBV7-9	TGTGCCAGCACCACCTGGACTGCTAACACTGAAGCTTTCTTT	CASTTWTANTEAFF
TRBJ2-3	-	-	TRBV7-9	TGTGCCAGCAGCTTAGTTGATGTGGGGGCAGATACGCAGTATTTT	CASSLVDVGADTQYF